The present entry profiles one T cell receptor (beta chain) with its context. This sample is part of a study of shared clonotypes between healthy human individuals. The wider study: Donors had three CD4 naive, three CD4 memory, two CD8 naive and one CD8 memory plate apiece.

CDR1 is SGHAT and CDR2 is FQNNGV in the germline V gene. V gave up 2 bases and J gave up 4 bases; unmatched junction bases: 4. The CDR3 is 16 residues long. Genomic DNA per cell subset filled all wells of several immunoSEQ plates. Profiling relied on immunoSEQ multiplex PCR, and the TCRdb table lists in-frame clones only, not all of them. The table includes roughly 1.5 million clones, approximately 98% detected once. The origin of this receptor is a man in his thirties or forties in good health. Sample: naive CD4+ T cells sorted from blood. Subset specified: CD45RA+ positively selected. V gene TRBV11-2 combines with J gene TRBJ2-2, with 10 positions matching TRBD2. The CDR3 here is CASSLSGLAATGELFF. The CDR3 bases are TGTGCCAGCAGCTTAAGTGGACTAGCGGCCACCGGGGAGCTGTTTTTT. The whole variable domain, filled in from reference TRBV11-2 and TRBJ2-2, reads EAGVAQSPRYKIIEKRQSVAFWCNPISGHATLYWYQQILGQGPKLLIQFQNNGVVDDSQLPKDRFSAERLKGVDSTLKIQPAKLEDSAVYLCASSLSGLAATGELFFGEGSRLTVL.